Listed below are T cell receptor beta chains from one sample, sequenced in a study of blood T cell repertoires in COVID-19. The repertoire was sequenced with immunoSEQ multiplex PCR; TCRdb's copy has only in-frame clones and lacks some. The sample lists around 49,000 clones; over 90% were seen once. The sequenced material came from peripheral blood. Receptors were obtained from a man between 60 and 70 years old with COVID-19, enrolled during active disease. Each CDR3 is given with its conserved first and last residue. The D gene is left open where the match is weak.

cdr3_length: 16
v_call: TRBV3-1/TRBV3-2
d_call: TRBD1
j_call: TRBJ2-7
cdr3_nt: TGTGCCAGCAGCCTAAGTGGACAGGTACCTACCTACGAGCAGTACTTC
cdr3_aa: CASSLSGQVPTYEQYF

cdr3_length: 17
v_call: TRBV30
d_call: TRBD1
j_call: TRBJ1-4
cdr3_nt: TGTGCCTGGAGATCCGGGACAGGGTCGACAACTAATGAAAAACTGTTTTTT
cdr3_aa: CAWRSGTGSTTNEKLFF

cdr3_length: 12
v_call: TRBV5-4
d_call: TRBD2
j_call: TRBJ2-7
cdr3_nt: TGTGCCAGCAGCTGGGGGGGATACGAGCAGTACTTC
cdr3_aa: CASSWGGYEQYF

cdr3_length: 14
v_call: TRBV5-4
d_call: TRBD1
j_call: TRBJ2-7
cdr3_nt: TGTGCCAGCAGCTTGGCGGGACAGACCTACGAGCAGTACTTC
cdr3_aa: CASSLAGQTYEQYF

cdr3_length: 15
v_call: TRBV5-6
d_call: TRBD2
j_call: TRBJ2-1
cdr3_nt: TGTGCCAGCAGCTTGGGACTAGCGGGCTACAATGAGCAGTTCTTC
cdr3_aa: CASSLGLAGYNEQFF

cdr3_length: 15
v_call: TRBV5-5
d_call: TRBD1
j_call: TRBJ1-2
cdr3_nt: TGTGCCAGCAGCTTGGCCGCGACAGGGAACTATGGCTACACCTTC
cdr3_aa: CASSLAATGNYGYTF

cdr3_length: 14
v_call: TRBV5-1
d_call: .
j_call: TRBJ1-1
cdr3_nt: TGCGCCAGCAGCCAAGCGGGAAGGAACACTGAAGCTTTCTTT
cdr3_aa: CASSQAGRNTEAFF

cdr3_length: 14
v_call: TRBV7-8
d_call: .
j_call: TRBJ1-5
cdr3_nt: TGTGCCAGCAGCTTATACGGGAGGAATCAGCCCCAGCATTTT
cdr3_aa: CASSLYGRNQPQHF

cdr3_length: 14
v_call: TRBV9
d_call: .
j_call: TRBJ2-1
cdr3_nt: TGTGCCAGCAGCGTAGGGGGAGAGGGCTATGAGCAGTTCTTC
cdr3_aa: CASSVGGEGYEQFF

cdr3_length: 13
v_call: TRBV25-1
d_call: .
j_call: TRBJ1-2
cdr3_nt: TGTGCCAGCAGTGAGACAGCGCTCTATGGCTACACCTTC
cdr3_aa: CASSETALYGYTF

cdr3_length: 16
v_call: TRBV18
d_call: .
j_call: TRBJ2-3
cdr3_nt: TGTGCCAGCTCAGACCGGGAATACCTTAGGGCAGATACGCAGTATTTT
cdr3_aa: CASSDREYLRADTQYF

cdr3_length: 14
v_call: TRBV2
d_call: TRBD2
j_call: TRBJ2-7
cdr3_nt: TGTGCCAGCCAGAGGAGCGGGAGGGTTTACGAGCAGTACTTC
cdr3_aa: CASQRSGRVYEQYF